These 21 T cell receptor beta chains were all obtained from the same sample, sequenced in a study of cytomegalovirus exposure and HLA in healthy donors. This table comes from immunoSEQ multiplex PCR, and its TCRdb copy is limited to in-frame clones, with some not included. The data contain tens of thousands of clones, around 90% of them singletons. The source material was PBMCs. These receptors originate from a young woman in good health and CMV-seronegative.

The CDR3 protein is CASSFLGLGYTF. In nucleotides, the CDR3 is TGTGCCAGCAGTTTCTTGGGGCTTGGCTACACCTTC. The chain combines TRBV28 with TRBJ1-2; D perhaps matches TRBD1 (5 bases). The V end was cut by 3 bases, the J end by 7 bases, with 9 bases between. The CDR3 length is 12 residues. Per germline, CDR1 MDHEN and CDR2 SYDVKM.

V and J are TRBV13 and TRBJ1-5; 8 nucleotides agree with TRBD1. The length of the CDR3 is 15 residues. In germline, CDR1 is PRHDT, CDR2 FYEKMQ (reference sequence). Trimming cost V 0 bases and J 6 bases; bases outside gene matches: 4. The CDR3, as DNA: TGTGCCAGCAGCTTAGGGGACAGGGAAGGTCAGCCCCAGCATTTT. Protein sequence: CASSLGDREGQPQHF.

The genes are TRBV18 and TRBJ2-1; 14 bases are shared with TRBD2. After removal of 4 bases from V and 6 bases from J, the junction contained 2 bases not matched to a gene. This CDR3 comprises 15 residues. Looked up from germline, CDR1 is KGHSH and CDR2 is LQKENI. The CDR3 bases are TGTGCCAGCTCACAGGGACTAGCGGGAGCCAATGAGCAGTTCTTC. Translation gives CASSQGLAGANEQFF.

J is TRBJ1-1 and V is TRBV5-1; D not certain. The CDR3 totals 14 residues. Per germline, CDR1 SGHRS and CDR2 YFSETQ. The V gene lost 0 bases and the J gene lost 2 bases, with 8 bases spanning the gap. In nucleotides, the CDR3 is TGCGCCAGCAGCTTGGATCCGGGAAACACTGAAGCTTTCTTT. Its protein is CASSLDPGNTEAFF. The full variable domain, with the rest looked up from reference TRBV5-1 and TRBJ1-1, is KAGVTQTPRYLIKTRGQQVTLSCSPISGHRSVSWYQQTPGQGLQFLFEYFSETQRNKGNFPGRFSGRQFSNSRSEMNVSTLELGDSALYLCASSLDPGNTEAFFGQGTRLTVV.

J is TRBJ2-5 and V is TRBV6-6; D is possibly TRBD1 (6 bases). The germline V gene has CDR1 MNHNY and CDR2 SVGAGI (reference sequence). The V end was cut by 4 bases, the J end by 5 bases, with 20 bases between. This CDR3 is built from 16 residues. The CDR3 nucleotides are TGTGCCAGCAGTTTTGGTCGGGGACAAGCAACGGAGACCCAGTACTTC. Its protein product is CASSFGRGQATETQYF.

The chain carries TRBV29-1 and TRBJ1-2; no reliable D call. The germline gives CDR1 SQVTM, CDR2 ANQGSEA. V lost 6 bases, J lost 8 bases, and 13 bases lay in between. The CDR3 sequence is 11 residues long. The CDR3 bases are TGCAGCGTCTCATACCAGCGGGGCTACACCTTC. Amino acids: CSVSYQRGYTF.

This clone appeared once. The chain employs TRBV6-1 and TRBJ1-2, with a weak D call TRBD1 (5 bases). CDR3 length: 14 residues. Germline assignment: CDR1 MNHNS and CDR2 SASEGT. V was trimmed by 2 bases and J by 4 bases, leaving 11 bases between them. The CDR3 here is CASSENRLSYGYTF. DNA for the CDR3: TGTGCCAGCAGTGAAAACAGGTTATCCTATGGCTACACCTTC.

V gene TRBV5-3 combines with J gene TRBJ2-1; TRBD2 matches at 8 bases. TRBV5-3 is known as an ORF, though its function is uncertain. J gave up 8 bases and V 3 bases, and 13 bases lay outside the gene matches. This CDR3 contains 16 residues. The CDR3 DNA sequence: TGTGCCAGAAGCTGGTTTCCTCCGGGACTAGAATATGAGCAGTTCTTC. Translating gives CARSWFPPGLEYEQFF.

This clone was recorded only once. The rearrangement links TRBV27 to TRBJ2-1; possible D gene TRBD1, 6 bases. The CDR3 totals 17 residues. CDR1 and CDR2 (germline): MNHEY, SMNVEV (reference sequence). The V and J ends lost 5 bases and 5 bases respectively, with 22 bases between them. CDR3 amino acids: CASSPLGWGQYNNEQFF. The CDR3 region has the DNA TGTGCCAGCAGTCCATTGGGATGGGGACAATATAACAATGAGCAGTTCTTC.

The CDR3 loop is CATSRGDRGLYGYTF. CDR3 coding DNA: TGTGCCACCAGCAGAGGGGACAGGGGGCTCTATGGCTACACCTTC. The gene calls are TRBV15 and TRBJ1-2; 12 bases align to TRBD1. CDR1 is LNHNV and CDR2 is YYDKDF in the germline V gene (reference sequence). This CDR3 is 15 amino acids long. The junction had 1 base not matched to a gene; V was cut back by 1 base and J by 4 bases.

The chain has TRBV28 and TRBJ1-5; 7 bases line up with TRBD1. V lost 10 bases to trimming and J lost 9 bases; unmatched junction nucleotides: 9. There are 12 residues in the CDR3. Per germline, CDR1 MDHEN and CDR2 SYDVKM. CDR3 nucleotide sequence: TGTGCCACACTACAGGGGACCAGGCCCCAGCATTTT. Translated: CATLQGTRPQHF.

The chain carries TRBV6-4 and TRBJ2-5, with 7 bases matching TRBD2. The J segment lost 1 base and the V segment lost 3 bases, leaving 5 bases of the junction unmatched. Germline CDR1 and CDR2: MRHNA and SNTAGT. The CDR3 is made up of 15 amino acids. CDR3 bases: TGTGCCAGCAGTGAATCTAGCGGCCCCCAAGAGACCCAGTACTTC. Protein: CASSESSGPQETQYF.

The rearrangement joins TRBV5-1 to TRBJ2-7; no clear D gene. This CDR3 has 15 residues. Trimming left V 0 bases short and J 0 bases short, with 10 bases between. Germline V gene sequence: CDR1 SGHRS, CDR2 YFSETQ. The CDR3 DNA reads as TGCGCCAGCAGCTTGGAGTGGGCCAACTCCTACGAGCAGTACTTC. Translated: CASSLEWANSYEQYF.

The gene calls are TRBV12-5 and TRBJ2-3; TRBD1 agrees at 7 bases. CDR1 is LGHNT and CDR2 is FRNRAP in the germline V gene. There are 15 residues in the CDR3. V shed 1 base, J shed 6 bases, and the junction held 7 bases outside the gene matches. Here the CDR3 reads CASGLDRGALDTQYF. CDR3 nucleotides: TGTGCTAGTGGTTTGGACAGGGGCGCACTGGATACGCAGTATTTT.

The chain joins TRBV9 to TRBJ2-1, with D possibly being TRBD2 (5 bases). The ends were cut back, 0 bases at V and 4 bases at J, with 17 bases in the middle. Germline CDR1 reads SGDLS; CDR2 reads YYNGEE. The CDR3 is made up of 17 amino acids. As DNA, the CDR3 is TGTGCCAGCAGCGTAGCGTTGACCGGGGTTCCTTACAATGAGCAGTTCTTC. This sequence encodes CASSVALTGVPYNEQFF.

This clone has a single count. The V and J genes are TRBV6-1 and TRBJ2-1, with D possibly TRBD2 on 5 matching bases. The CDR3 extends over 15 amino acids. Germline V gene lookup returns CDR1 MNHNS and CDR2 SASEGT. Trimming took 4 bases from V and 4 from J, leaving 14 bases between them. CDR3 nucleotides: TGTGCCAGCAGTGGGGAGAGCTTGGGGTACAATGAGCAGTTCTTC. It yields the protein CASSGESLGYNEQFF.

This chain uses TRBV25-1 with TRBJ1-1; 8 bases are shared with TRBD1. Trimming removed 3 bases from V and 0 bases from J; junction bases left unmatched: 3. Germline-derived CDR1 and CDR2 are MGHDK and SYGVNS. This CDR3 has 15 amino acids. CDR3 protein: CASSETGALNTEAFF. The CDR3 DNA reads TGTGCCAGCAGTGAGACAGGGGCTTTGAACACTGAAGCTTTCTTT. Variable domain in full (rest from reference TRBV25-1 and TRBJ1-1): EADIYQTPRYLVIGTGKKITLECSQTMGHDKMYWYQQDPGMELHLIHYSYGVNSTEKGDLSSESTVSRIRTEHFPLTLESARPSHTSQYLCASSETGALNTEAFFGQGTRLTVV.

The genes are TRBV14 and TRBJ2-7; TRBD2 might be the D (5 bases). CDR3 size: 16 residues. The V end lost 1 base, the J end lost 0 bases, and 13 bases lay between the germline ends. Germline V gene data show CDR1 as SGHDN and CDR2 as FVKESK. The CDR3 here is CASSQVFAGSSYEQYF. CDR3 nucleotide sequence: TGTGCCAGCAGCCAAGTTTTCGCGGGCAGCTCCTACGAGCAGTACTTC. Filled out from reference TRBV14 and TRBJ2-7, the complete variable domain reads EAGVTQFPSHSVIEKGQTVTLRCDPISGHDNLYWYRRVMGKEIKFLLHFVKESKQDESGMPNNRFLAERTGGTYSTLKVQPAELEDSGVYFCASSQVFAGSSYEQYFGPGTRLTVT.

This clone was found a few times. Here the CDR3 DNA reads TGCGCCAGCAGTTCCCTTGGGGGGCAGCCCCAGCATTTT. Translation: CASSSLGGQPQHF. The genes are TRBV10-2 and TRBJ1-5; TRBD1 is a possible D gene (5 bases). Trimming shortened V by 5 bases and J by 7 bases, and 12 bases separated the two germline ends. Per the germline V gene, CDR1 is WSHSY and CDR2 is SAAADI. The CDR3 loop spans 13 amino acids.

This sequence joins TRBV28 and TRBJ2-1; 16 bases map to TRBD2. Germline lookup yields CDR1 MDHEN and CDR2 SYDVKM. The CDR3 length is 17 residues. V shed 4 bases and J 4 bases; nucleotides not matched to a gene: 4. The CDR3 sequence is CASSSPGLAGGYNEQFF. For the CDR3, the DNA is TGTGCCAGCAGTTCACCGGGACTAGCGGGAGGGTACAATGAGCAGTTCTTC.

V is TRBV6-4 and J is TRBJ2-3; D is undetermined. The CDR3 sequence is 14 residues long. Germline CDR1 and CDR2: MRHNA and SNTAGT. V lost 0 bases, J lost 0 bases, and 4 bases lay in between. CDR3 in DNA: TGTGCCAGCAGTGACTCCGTCAGCACAGATACGCAGTATTTT. Translated, it gives CASSDSVSTDTQYF.